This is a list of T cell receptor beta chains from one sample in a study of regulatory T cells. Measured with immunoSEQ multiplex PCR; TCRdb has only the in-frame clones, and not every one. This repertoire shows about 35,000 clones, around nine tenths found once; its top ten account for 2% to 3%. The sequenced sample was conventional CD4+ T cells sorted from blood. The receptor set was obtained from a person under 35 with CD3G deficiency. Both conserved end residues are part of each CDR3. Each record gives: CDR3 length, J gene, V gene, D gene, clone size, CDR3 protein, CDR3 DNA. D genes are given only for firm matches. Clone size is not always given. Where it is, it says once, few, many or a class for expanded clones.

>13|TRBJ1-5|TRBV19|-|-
CASSITGDQPQHF
TGTGCCAGTAGTATCACCGGGGATCAGCCCCAGCATTTT
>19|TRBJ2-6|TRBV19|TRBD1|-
CASSTTGGLPLGGANVLTF
TGTGCCAGTAGTACGACAGGGGGTCTTCCCCTTGGCGGGGCCAACGTCCTGACTTTC
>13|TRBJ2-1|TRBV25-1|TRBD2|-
CASSGGGENEQFF
TGTGCCAGCAGTGGGGGAGGGGAAAATGAGCAGTTCTTC
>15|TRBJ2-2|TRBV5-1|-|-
CASSPENRVSGELFF
TGCGCCAGCAGCCCCGAGAACAGGGTATCCGGGGAGCTGTTTTTT
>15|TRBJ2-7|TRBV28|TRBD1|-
CASSPTGARAGEQYF
TGTGCCAGCAGTCCGACAGGGGCCCGGGCCGGCGAGCAGTACTTC
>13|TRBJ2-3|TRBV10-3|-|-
CAISESPPDTQYF
TGTGCCATCAGTGAGTCCCCTCCAGATACGCAGTATTTT
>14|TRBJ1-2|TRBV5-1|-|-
CASRPLDRGYGYTF
TGCGCCAGCAGGCCCCTCGACCGAGGCTATGGCTACACCTTC
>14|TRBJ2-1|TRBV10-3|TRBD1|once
CAISERNRGSEQFF
TGTGCCATCAGTGAACGGAACAGGGGTAGTGAGCAGTTCTTC
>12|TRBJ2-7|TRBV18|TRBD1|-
CASSLDRVEQYF
TGTGCCAGCTCTCTCGACAGGGTCGAGCAGTACTTC
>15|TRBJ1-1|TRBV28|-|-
CASSQGGLLNTEAFF
TGTGCCAGCAGCCAAGGGGGTCTACTAAACACTGAAGCTTTCTTT
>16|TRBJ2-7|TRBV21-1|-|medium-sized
CASSKAGGTGNYEQYF
TGTGCCAGCAGCAAAGCGGGGGGGACAGGAAACTACGAGCAGTACTTC
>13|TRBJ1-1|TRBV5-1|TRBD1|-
CASSSDRGTEAFF
TGCGCCAGCAGCTCCGACAGGGGCACTGAAGCTTTCTTT
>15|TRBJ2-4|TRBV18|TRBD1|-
CASSPSDRGKNIQYF
TGTGCCAGCTCACCATCCGACAGGGGCAAAAACATTCAGTACTTC
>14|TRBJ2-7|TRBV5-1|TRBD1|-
CASSLDRGSYEQYF
TGCGCCAGCAGCTTGGACAGGGGGTCCTACGAGCAGTACTTC
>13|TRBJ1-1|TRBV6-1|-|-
CASSEIHYTEAFF
TGTGCCAGCAGTGAAATACATTACACTGAAGCTTTCTTT
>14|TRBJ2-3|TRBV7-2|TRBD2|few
CASSLSGGKHTQYF
TGTGCCAGCAGCTTGAGCGGGGGGAAGCATACGCAGTATTTT